This TCR beta chain is drawn from a study of blood T cell repertoires in COVID-19. About the study: COVID-19 samples from acute and convalescent phases originated in the United States, Italy and Spain. The analysed material was cDNA or gDNA that came from T cells, B-cell-depleted T cells, or PBMCs.

Per the authors' pipeline: It was from reference gene primer amplification that nucleated cell counts were estimated. Profiling relied on immunoSEQ multiplex PCR, and the TCRdb table lists in-frame clones only, not all of them. V and J calls and clone size come straight from that table; D and trimming were deduced from the DNA. The repertoire holds some 220,000 clones, with 80% as singletons. V shed 7 bases and J shed 0 bases, with 21 bases lying between them. Per the germline V gene, CDR1 is LNHDA and CDR2 is SQIVND (reference sequence). This CDR3 comprises 17 residues. The sequence came from a woman aged 70-85 years with acute or convalescent COVID-19. The sample comprised peripheral blood. J is TRBJ1-1 and V is TRBV19; D not resolved. The CDR3 loop is CASIWGGKIGMNTEAFF. CDR3 bases: TGTGCCAGTATTTGGGGAGGGAAAATTGGAATGAACACTGAAGCTTTCTTT.